This T cell receptor beta chain was documented in a study of T-cell memory formation after mild COVID-19. The overall study: In these data, TCR clusters were largely donor specific. General study results and limits: Pre-infection memory carried some responding clones, suggesting that cross-reactive memory joined. Day 37-peaking second-wave clones had unconfirmed SARS-CoV-2 specificity.

Trimming stripped 3 bases from V and 5 bases from J, with 10 bases between. There are 14 residues in the CDR3. TCRdb re-called the 5' RACE reads through MiXCR, storing one row per CDR3 protein. The sample shows a few hundred thousand distinct CDR3 sequences, roughly an eighth of them seen only once. As concerns this clonotype: Antigen specificity is unknown.

The receptor comes from a man between 18 and 29 years old who had mild COVID-19 (a few samples of this study predate the infection). Cell type and time point are not known. Sequencing was performed on PBMCs or a T cell subset sorted from them (not recorded which). J is TRBJ1-4 and V is TRBV12-3 or TRBV12-4; D remains ambiguous. This CDR3 reads CASSLSETNEKLFF. CDR3 coding DNA: TGTGCCAGCAGTTTGTCAGAGACCAATGAAAAACTGTTTTTT.